Shown below are 8 T cell receptor beta chains from a single sample sequenced in a study of OX40 agonist ivuxolimab in advanced cancers. Produced via immunoSEQ multiplex PCR; TCRdb's table is partial and in-frame only. This sample has about 79,000 clones; about 85% occur once, and the top ten carry about 4%. Sequences were derived from CD4+ or CD8+ T cells sorted from blood, sampled in a trial of the OX40 agonist ivuxolimab. All receptors come from an adult with an advanced solid tumor such as melanoma, head and neck, liver or kidney cancer.

V is TRBV2 and J is TRBJ2-7; D is unclear. The CDR3 extends over 12 amino acids. Germline V gene sequence: CDR1 SNHLY, CDR2 FYNNEI. V was pared by 6 bases and J by 5 bases, with 11 bases between. For the CDR3, the DNA is TGTGCCAGCAGCCCCGGGTCCGACGAGCAGTACTTC. This sequence encodes CASSPGSDEQYF.

This clone was found a few times. This sequence joins TRBV19 and TRBJ2-7; tentative D call: TRBD2 (5 bases). Germline assignment: CDR1 LNHDA and CDR2 SQIVND (reference sequence). Trimming took 5 bases from V and 3 from J, leaving 17 bases between them. The CDR3 sequence is 15 residues long. The CDR3 is CASSLRAAAYYEQYF. CDR3 DNA: TGTGCCAGTAGTCTGAGGGCAGCGGCTTACTACGAGCAGTACTTC.

This chain connects TRBV19 to TRBJ2-5; no definite D call. Deletions cut 4 bases from V and 4 bases from J, with 25 bases between. This CDR3 has 18 amino acids. Germline CDR1 reads LNHDA; CDR2 reads SQIVND (reference sequence). CDR3 in amino acids: CASSNTLFKRKSGETQYF. The CDR3 nucleotides are TGTGCCAGTAGTAATACGCTCTTCAAGCGCAAGAGTGGAGAGACCCAGTACTTC.

This clone has more than one count but fewer than ten. The V call is TRBV6-5, the J call TRBJ1-3; D gene uncertain. This CDR3 contains 16 residues. The V gene's germline CDR1 is MNHEY and CDR2 SVGAGI. V was trimmed by 0 bases and J by 0 bases, leaving 9 bases between them. CDR3 bases: TGTGCCAGCAGTTACTCGCCACTTAGCTCTGGAAACACCATATATTTT. Translating it yields CASSYSPLSSGNTIYF.

J is TRBJ1-2 and V is TRBV14, with a possible D match to TRBD1 (5 bases). CDR1 SGHDN and CDR2 FVKESK come from the germline V gene. Deletions cut 5 bases from V and 4 bases from J, with 14 bases between. The CDR3 length is 14 residues. The CDR3 nucleotides are TGTGCCAGCAGCAGTAGTCGGGGGACCTATGGCTACACCTTC. Its translation is CASSSSRGTYGYTF.

Here the CDR3 reads CASSLTAQMAQYF. The DNA of the CDR3 is TGTGCCAGCAGCTTAACCGCCCAGATGGCCCAGTACTTC. The rearrangement joins TRBV7-2 to TRBJ2-5, with D uncertain. Trimming stripped 2 bases from V and 9 bases from J, with 13 bases between. The germline V gene has CDR1 SGHTA and CDR2 FQGNSA. This CDR3 is built from 13 residues.

The chain combines TRBV9 with TRBJ2-7; possibly TRBD2 for D (6 bases). The germline V gene has CDR1 SGDLS and CDR2 YYNGEE. This CDR3 is built from 15 residues. V lost 0 bases and J 1 base, leaving 11 bases between the germline ends. This chain's CDR3 is CASSVELGGSYEQYF. In DNA form, the CDR3 reads TGTGCCAGCAGCGTAGAATTGGGGGGATCCTACGAGCAGTACTTC.

The V gene is TRBV28, the J gene TRBJ1-4; unclear D gene. The germline V and J ends were trimmed by 3 bases and 0 bases, with 17 bases remaining between them. Germline V gene lookup returns CDR1 MDHEN and CDR2 SYDVKM. There are 18 residues in the CDR3. In nucleotides, the CDR3 is TGTGCCAGCAGTTTGGCCGGGGTCTCAGGTTCAACTAATGAAAAACTGTTTTTT. Protein product: CASSLAGVSGSTNEKLFF.